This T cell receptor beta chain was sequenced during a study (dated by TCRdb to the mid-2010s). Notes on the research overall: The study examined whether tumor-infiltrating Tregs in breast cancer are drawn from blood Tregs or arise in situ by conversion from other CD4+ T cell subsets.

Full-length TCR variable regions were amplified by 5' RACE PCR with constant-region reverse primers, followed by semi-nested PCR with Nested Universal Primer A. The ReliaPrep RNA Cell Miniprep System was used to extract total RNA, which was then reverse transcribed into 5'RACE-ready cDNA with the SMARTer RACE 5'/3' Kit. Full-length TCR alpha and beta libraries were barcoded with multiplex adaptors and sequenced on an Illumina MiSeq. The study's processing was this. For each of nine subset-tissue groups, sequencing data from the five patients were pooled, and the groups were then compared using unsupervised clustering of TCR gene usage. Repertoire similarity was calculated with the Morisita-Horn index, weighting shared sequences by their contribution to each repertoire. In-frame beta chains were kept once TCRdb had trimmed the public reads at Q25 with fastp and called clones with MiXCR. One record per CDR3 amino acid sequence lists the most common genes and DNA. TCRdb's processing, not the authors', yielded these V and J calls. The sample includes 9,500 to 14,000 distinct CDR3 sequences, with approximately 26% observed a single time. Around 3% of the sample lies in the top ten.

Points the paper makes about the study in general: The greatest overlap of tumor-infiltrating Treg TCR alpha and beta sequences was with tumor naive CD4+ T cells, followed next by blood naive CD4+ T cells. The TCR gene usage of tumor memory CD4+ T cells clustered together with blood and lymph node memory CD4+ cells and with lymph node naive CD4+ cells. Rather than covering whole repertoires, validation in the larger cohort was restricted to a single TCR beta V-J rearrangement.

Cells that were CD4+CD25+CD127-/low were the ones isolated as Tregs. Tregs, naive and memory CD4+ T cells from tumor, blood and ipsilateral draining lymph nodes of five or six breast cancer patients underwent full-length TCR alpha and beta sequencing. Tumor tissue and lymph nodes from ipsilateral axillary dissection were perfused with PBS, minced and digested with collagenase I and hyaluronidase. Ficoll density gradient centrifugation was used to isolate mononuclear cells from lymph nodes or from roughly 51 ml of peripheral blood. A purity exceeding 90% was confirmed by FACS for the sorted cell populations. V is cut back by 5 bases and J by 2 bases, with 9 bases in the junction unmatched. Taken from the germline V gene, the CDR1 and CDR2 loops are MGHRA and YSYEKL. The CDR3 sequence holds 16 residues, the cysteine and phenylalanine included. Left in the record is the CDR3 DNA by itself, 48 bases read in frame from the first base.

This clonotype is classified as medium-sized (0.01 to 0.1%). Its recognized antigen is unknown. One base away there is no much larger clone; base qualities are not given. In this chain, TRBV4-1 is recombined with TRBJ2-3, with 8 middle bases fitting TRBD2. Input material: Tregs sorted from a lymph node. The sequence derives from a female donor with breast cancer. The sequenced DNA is TGCGCCAGCAGCGAACGGAGCGGGAGTATCACAGATACGCAGTATTTT. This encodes CASSERSGSITDTQYF.